This passage covers 26 T cell receptor beta chains from one sample sequenced in a study of blood T cells in healthy people across ages. Then a second PCR, running roughly 6 to 12 cycles, was carried out with a sample-barcoded 5' primer and a J-beta primer mix. TCRdb recomputed calls from the 5' RACE reads with MiXCR, one row per CDR3 protein. The table lists almost 800,000 distinct CDR3 sequences, 55% to 75% of them singletons. The specimen sequenced was blood. Receptors were obtained from a man aged 30-40 years in good health.

The V and J genes are TRBV7-9 and TRBJ1-2; TRBD1 agrees at 10 bases. The CDR3 loop spans 17 amino acids. The trim removed 5 bases at V and 5 bases at J, leaving 14 bases unmatched. Germline V gives CDR1 SEHNR, CDR2 FQNEAQ (reference sequence). CDR3 residues: CASSLILLGTGDYGYTF. CDR3 DNA sequence: TGTGCCAGCAGCCTAATCCTCCTCGGGACAGGGGATTATGGCTACACCTTC.

The rearrangement uses TRBV29-1 and TRBJ1-2; D call uncertain. Germline V lookup: CDR1 SQVTM, CDR2 ANQGSEA. Trimming took 5 bases from V and 4 from J, leaving 14 bases between them. CDR3 length: 13 amino acids. CDR3 region: CSVSRRETYGYTF. CDR3 sequence (DNA): TGCAGCGTTTCCCGACGGGAAACCTATGGCTACACCTTC. The whole variable domain, filled in from reference TRBV29-1 and TRBJ1-2, reads SAVISQKPSRDICQRGTSLTIQCQVDSQVTMMFWYRQQPGQSLTLIATANQGSEATYESGFVIDKFPISRPNLTFSTLTVSNMSPEDSSIYLCSVSRRETYGYTFGSGTRLTVV.

This chain joins TRBV12-3 or TRBV12-4 and TRBJ1-1, with D unclear. The CDR3 length is 15 residues. Trimming left V 2 bases short and J 6 bases short, with 16 bases between. The DNA for the CDR3 is TGTGCCAGCAGTTTACAGGCAGGAGAATCCCCTGAAGCTTTCTTT. Translated: CASSLQAGESPEAFF.

CDR3 nucleotide sequence: TGTGCCAGCAGCCCCCGTGGGGCCCCGGCTTATGGCTACACCTTC. Translating gives CASSPRGAPAYGYTF. V and J are TRBV3-1 and TRBJ1-2, with TRBD1 as a possible D gene (5 bases). V was pared by 4 bases and J by 5 bases, with 17 bases between. Germline assignment: CDR1 LGHDT and CDR2 YNNKEL (reference sequence). The CDR3 has 15 residues.

The gene calls are TRBV28 and TRBJ2-7; D is unresolved. V was clipped by 6 bases and J by 2 bases, with 11 bases between them. Germline V CDR1 and CDR2: MDHEN, SYDVKM. The CDR3 has 13 residues. CDR3 nucleotide sequence: TGTGCCAGCAGCCGGATACCTCCCTACGAGCAGTACTTC. The encoded protein is CASSRIPPYEQYF.

This clonotype was seen more than once but under ten times. The chain couples TRBV4-2 to TRBJ2-7; 10 bases line up with TRBD2. The CDR3 runs to 16 residues. V shed 3 bases and J 2 bases; nucleotides not matched to a gene: 7. Germline-derived CDR1 and CDR2 are LGHNA and YNFKEQ. The CDR3 nucleotides are TGTGCCAGCAGCCAGGATCTAGCGGGAGTCACCTACGAGCAGTACTTC. As protein: CASSQDLAGVTYEQYF.

V gene TRBV2 combines with J gene TRBJ2-4; D perhaps matches TRBD2 (5 bases). The CDR3 covers 14 residues. V was clipped by 4 bases and J by 0 bases, with 7 bases between them. Germline CDR1 reads SNHLY; CDR2 reads FYNNEI. The CDR3 loop is CASSVEGAKNIQYF. CDR3 nucleotide sequence: TGTGCCAGCAGTGTAGAGGGAGCCAAAAACATTCAGTACTTC.

The chain joins TRBV20-1 to TRBJ2-7; D not certain. The DNA end is more similar to TRBJ2-5, so the J call may be wrong. The CDR3 is 12 residues long. From germline, CDR1 is DFQATT and CDR2 SNEGSKA (reference sequence). The CDR3 here is CSASAERETQYF. As DNA, the CDR3 is TGCAGTGCTAGCGCAGAACGGGAGACCCAGTACTTC.

V is TRBV20-1 and J is TRBJ2-1; no clear D gene. The germline V gene has CDR1 DFQATT and CDR2 SNEGSKA (reference sequence). The length of the CDR3 is 13 residues. V was trimmed by 2 bases and J by 6 bases, leaving 11 bases between them. The CDR3 sequence is CSARPLSRNEQFF. CDR3 nucleotide sequence: TGCAGTGCTAGACCGCTCTCGCGCAATGAGCAGTTCTTC.

CDR3 sequence reads: CASSEAPLVMDEQFF. The DNA for the CDR3 is TGTGCCAGCAGTGAAGCGCCCCTAGTCATGGATGAGCAGTTCTTC. The chain is built from TRBV2 and TRBJ2-1; D unclear. Germline assignment: CDR1 SNHLY and CDR2 FYNNEI. Trimming stripped 0 bases from V and 8 bases from J, with 14 bases between. The CDR3 runs 15 residues.

This chain links TRBV20-1 with TRBJ1-6; D is unclear. V lost 2 bases to trimming and J lost 7 bases, with 9 bases between them. CDR3 length equals 13 residues. Germline V lookup: CDR1 DFQATT, CDR2 SNEGSKA (reference sequence). DNA for the CDR3: TGCAGTGCTAGACCGATGCCGAATTCACCCCTCCACTTT. Residues: CSARPMPNSPLHF.

This clonotype turned up a few times. The rearrangement joins TRBV28 to TRBJ2-5, with D perhaps TRBD1 (6 bases). The J call may be wrong; the DNA end is better matched by TRBJ2-7. The CDR3 is 13 amino acids. The germline V gene has CDR1 MDHEN and CDR2 SYDVKM. CDR3 DNA: TGTGCCAGCAGTCCAGGGACATTCGGCGAGCAGTACTTC. Protein: CASSPGTFGEQYF.

The chain's CDR3 is CSVVGTGVGTKNIQYF. The CDR3 coding sequence is TGCAGCGTTGTAGGGACAGGGGTGGGCACCAAAAACATTCAGTACTTC. This chain links TRBV29-1 with TRBJ2-4; TRBD1 agrees at 10 bases. V dropped 4 bases and J dropped 2; count of bases not matched to a gene: 8. CDR1 is SQVTM, CDR2 ANQGSEA, per germline. This CDR3 is 16 amino acids long.

This clonotype was seen just once. The gene calls are TRBV6-1 and TRBJ2-3, with D unresolved. Germline lookup yields CDR1 MNHNS and CDR2 SASEGT. With 11 bases removed from V and 5 bases from J, the gap between germline ends came to 14 bases. The CDR3 is 12 amino acids. The CDR3 sequence is CAAKLSGDTQYF. The CDR3 nucleotides are TGTGCCGCGAAGCTGTCGGGAGATACGCAGTATTTT.

The V gene is TRBV7-3, the J gene TRBJ2-1; D perhaps matches TRBD2 (5 bases). Trimming pared 0 bases from V and 8 bases from J, leaving 17 bases between. This CDR3 region has 16 residues. Germline values: CDR1 SGHTA, CDR2 FQGTGA. The CDR3 DNA follows: TGTGCCAGCAGCTTAACAGCGGTTAGACCCTTCGATGAGCAGTTCTTC. It specifies CASSLTAVRPFDEQFF.

Remarks on this clonotype: One base away lies a much larger clone, so this may be a sequencing read error. CDR3 sequence (DNA): TGTGCCATCGGTCCAGATCGACAGGGGAATCAGCCCCAGCATTTT. Protein product: CAIGPDRQGNQPQHF. The chain uses TRBV10-3 and TRBJ1-5, with 8 bases that match TRBD1. The CDR3 covers 15 residues. V was clipped by 8 bases and J by 4 bases; unmatched bases: 10. Germline loops: CDR1 ENHRY, CDR2 SYGVKD.

The CDR3 sequence: CASSPDQANYGYTF. CDR3 DNA: TGTGCCAGCTCACCAGACCAAGCTAACTATGGCTACACCTTC. The rearrangement links TRBV18 to TRBJ1-2; D gene unclear. Per germline, CDR1 KGHSH and CDR2 LQKENI. The CDR3 covers 14 residues. V was trimmed by 2 bases and J by 0 bases, leaving 7 bases between them. The variable domain in full, with the rest retrieved from reference TRBV18 and TRBJ1-2, is NAGVMQNPRHLVRRRGQEARLRCSPMKGHSHVYWYRQLPEEGLKFMVYLQKENIIDESGMPKERFSAEFPKEGPSILRIQQVVRGDSAAYFCASSPDQANYGYTFGSGTRLTVV.

The V call is TRBV20-1, the J call TRBJ2-1; 14 bases are shared with TRBD2. The CDR3 has 17 amino acids. In germline, CDR1 is DFQATT, CDR2 SNEGSKA (reference sequence). The V segment lost 7 bases and the J segment 1 base; nucleotides outside the gene matches: 9. The CDR3 DNA follows: TGCAGTGTCGGGACTAGCGGGAGCTTGAGATCCTACAATGAGCAGTTCTTC. It specifies CSVGTSGSLRSYNEQFF.

The chain employs TRBV10-3 and TRBJ2-6; possible D gene TRBD1, 7 bases. The CDR3 runs to 14 residues. The germline V gene encodes CDR1 ENHRY and CDR2 SYGVKD. CDR3 in DNA: TGTGCGGCAGGGGGGAGCTCTGGGGCCAACGTCCTGACTTTC. It codes for CAAGGSSGANVLTF.

This clonotype was picked up a small number of times. This sequence joins TRBV4-2 and TRBJ2-1, with TRBD2 matching 10 bases. Trimming at V came to 0 bases and at J to 10 bases, leaving 9 bases not matched to a gene. The CDR3 runs to 16 residues. Per the germline V gene, CDR1 is LGHNA and CDR2 is YNFKEQ. The CDR3 reads CASSQDEREGRREQFF. Here the CDR3 DNA reads TGTGCCAGCAGCCAAGATGAGCGGGAGGGCCGTCGGGAGCAGTTCTTC.

This sequence joins TRBV9 and TRBJ2-1; TRBD2 agrees at 9 bases. The assigned J gene may be wrong: the sequence end matches TRBJ2-7 better. The CDR3 is made up of 18 amino acids. Germline V gives CDR1 SGDLS, CDR2 YYNGEE. DNA of the CDR3: TGTGCCAGCAGCGTTGAGGCTTTCGGGACTAGCATCTACAATGAGCAGTACTTC. Protein product: CASSVEAFGTSIYNEQYF.

This clonotype has a handful of counts. This sequence joins TRBV7-2 and TRBJ2-5; D call uncertain. The germline gives CDR1 SGHTA, CDR2 FQGNSA. The CDR3 runs to 14 residues. With 7 bases removed from V and 0 bases from J, the gap between germline ends came to 12 bases. The CDR3 DNA is TGTGCCAGCAAGTCTGAGGAATACCAAGAGACCCAGTACTTC. Protein: CASKSEEYQETQYF.

The chain uses TRBV5-1 and TRBJ2-1, with 7 positions matching TRBD1. The germline V gene has CDR1 SGHRS and CDR2 YFSETQ. The length of the CDR3 is 16 residues. J was trimmed by 4 bases and V by 4 bases; bases with no gene match: 11. The CDR3 bases are TGCGCCAGCAGCCGCGAACCCAGGGACAGTTACAATGAGCAGTTCTTC. Translated, it gives CASSREPRDSYNEQFF.

The chain is built from TRBV7-2 and TRBJ2-2, with D unresolved. Germline-derived CDR1 and CDR2 are SGHTA and FQGNSA. Deletions cut 8 bases from V and 6 bases from J, with 4 bases between. This CDR3 comprises 10 residues. The CDR3, as DNA: TGTGCCAGCCGGGCCGGGGAGCTGTTTTTT. Amino acids: CASRAGELFF.

Concerning this clonotype itself: Being one base from a much bigger clone, this may be a read error. The chain uses TRBV20-1 and TRBJ1-2; 8 bases are shared with TRBD1. The CDR3 is 14 amino acids. The germline gives CDR1 DFQATT, CDR2 SNEGSKA (reference sequence). The CDR3 region is CSPMPAGGNYGYSF. Here the CDR3 DNA reads TGCAGCCCGATGCCAGCAGGGGGCAACTATGGCTACAGCTTC.

The gene calls are TRBV28 and TRBJ1-2, with a weak D call TRBD1 (5 bases). This CDR3 has 14 amino acids. Trimming removed 3 bases from V and 5 bases from J, with 13 bases in between. The germline CDR1 and CDR2 sequences are MDHEN and SYDVKM. CDR3 protein: CASSFGGSRYGYTF. The CDR3 region has the DNA TGTGCCAGCAGTTTCGGGGGAAGCAGATATGGCTACACCTTC.